This TCR beta chain was recovered during a study of blood T cell repertoires in COVID-19 (dated by TCRdb to 2018 to 2020). The study in broad terms: Collaborator samples came from the United States, Italy and Spain and covered acute and convalescent phases of COVID-19. The prospective study material was composed of cDNA or gDNA derived from T cells, B-cell-depleted T cells, or PBMCs. Deeply sampled blood TCRbeta repertoires from subjects exposed to, actively infected with, or recovered from COVID-19 were included in the dataset. The repertoires were released in a freely available public database intended as a resource for research on the immune response to SARS-CoV-2. Samples came from the ongoing ImmuneRACE study (first 160 participants) plus 1,254 subjects from 6 global collaborators. Nearly every sample came with metadata listing a de-identified subject ID, COVID-19 status, age in years and sex. Where available, HLA class I and class II types were taken from metadata supplied by the sample provider and were not determined by assay-based typing.

Participants in the prospective study were enrolled through a virtual design, were aged roughly 18 to 90 years, and lived in some 24 United States geographic areas. To assign participants to cohorts, the prospective study relied on clinical history that participants themselves reported in a screening survey and a study questionnaire. ImmuneRACE Cohort 3 recovered participants were defined by two consecutive negative NP/OP PCR tests, healthcare professional clearance, or symptom resolution. In the prospective study, whole blood, serum and a nasopharyngeal or oropharyngeal swab were collected from each participant by mobile phlebotomists. Participants in the prospective study had the option to provide additional blood draws and questionnaires over an approximately 2-month period. Before DNA extraction, blood samples from the prospective study were shipped at room temperature or frozen. Study-wide conclusions, independent of this receptor: The amount of clinical and demographic metadata varied by source and participant and was provided uncurated.

Note on this clone: This clone's antigen is unknown. The input lacks base qualities; no much larger clone sits a single base away.

TCRbeta CDR3 regions were amplified from genomic DNA using the immunoSEQ Assay, a bias-controlled multiplex PCR. As for the authors' bioinformatics: Within the assay, amplification of reference gene primers was used to estimate how many nucleated cells each sample contained. Sequence reads were collapsed and filtered to measure the absolute abundance of every unique TCRbeta CDR3 rearrangement. Productive Simpson clonality was computed per sample as the square root of Simpson's diversity index over productive rearrangements. Drawn from immuneACCESS, this table holds only the in-frame rearrangements with V and J called that TCRdb kept. Clones are partly lost; checked studies trace under half to an unresolved V gene and leave the rest unexplained. The DNA gave D and trimming, while V, J and clone size come from that table. The sample yields around 170,000 clones; under 90% were counted once. Of the sample, 8% falls within the top ten clones.

The clonotype comes from a woman aged 50 to 60 who had recovered from COVID-19. The sample comprised PBMCs or T cells enriched from blood (not recorded which).

CDR3 region: CASSLDSNIQYF. At the DNA level, the sequence is TGTGCCAGCAGTCTGGACAGCAACATTCAGTACTTC. Recombination connected TRBV2 to TRBJ2-4; the D region possibly corresponds to TRBD1 (6 bases align). From the cysteine through the phenylalanine, the CDR3 covers 12 amino acids. CDR3 DNA is the only sequence kept; it has 36 bases, read in frame from the first base. Relative to germline, V is 5 bases shorter and J is 7 bases shorter, with 9 bases between their ends. CDR1 SNHLY and CDR2 FYNNEI were looked up in the germline V gene.